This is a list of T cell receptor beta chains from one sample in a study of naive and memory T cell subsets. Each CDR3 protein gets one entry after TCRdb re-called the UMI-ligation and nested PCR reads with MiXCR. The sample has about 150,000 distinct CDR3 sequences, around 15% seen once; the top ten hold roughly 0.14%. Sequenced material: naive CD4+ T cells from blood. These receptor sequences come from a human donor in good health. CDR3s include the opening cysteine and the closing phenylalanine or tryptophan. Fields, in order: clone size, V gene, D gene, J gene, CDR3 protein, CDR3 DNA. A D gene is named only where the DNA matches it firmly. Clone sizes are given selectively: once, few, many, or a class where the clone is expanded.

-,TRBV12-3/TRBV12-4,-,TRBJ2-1,CASSLVIGHEQFF,TGTGCCAGCAGTTTGGTGATAGGCCATGAGCAGTTCTTC
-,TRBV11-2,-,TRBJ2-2,CASSLMAVMGTGELFF,TGTGCCAGCAGCTTAATGGCTGTCATGGGCACCGGGGAGCTGTTTTTT
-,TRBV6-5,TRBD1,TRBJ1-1,CASSPRGQTLAEAFF,TGTGCCAGCAGTCCGAGGGGACAGACCTTGGCTGAAGCTTTCTTT
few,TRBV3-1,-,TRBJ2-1,CASSQNPAELGGYNEQFF,TGTGCCAGCAGCCAAAACCCAGCCGAGCTCGGGGGCTACAATGAGCAGTTCTTC
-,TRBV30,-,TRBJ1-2,CAWSALRNGYTF,TGTGCCTGGAGCGCCCTCCGAAACGGCTACACCTTC
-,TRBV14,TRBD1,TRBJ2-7,CASSQAGTGAYEQYF,TGTGCCAGCAGCCAAGCCGGGACAGGAGCCTACGAGCAGTACTTC
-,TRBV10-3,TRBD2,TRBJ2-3,CAISEYVTRTSQGDTQYF,TGTGCCATCAGTGAGTATGTCACCCGGACTAGCCAAGGAGATACGCAGTATTTT
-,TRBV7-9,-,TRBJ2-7,CASSLGNSRPYEQYF,TGTGCCAGCAGCTTAGGTAACAGCCGGCCCTACGAGCAGTACTTC
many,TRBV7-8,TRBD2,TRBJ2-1,CASSLAGLAGGIEQFF,TGTGCCAGCAGCTTAGCGGGACTAGCGGGAGGGATTGAGCAGTTCTTC
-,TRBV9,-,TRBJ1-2,CASSVGQGDGYTF,TGTGCCAGCAGCGTAGGGCAGGGCGATGGCTACACCTTC
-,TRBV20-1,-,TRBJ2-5,CSARGSQETQYF,TGCAGTGCTAGGGGCTCACAAGAGACCCAGTACTTC
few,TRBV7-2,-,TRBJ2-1,CASRGASYNEQFF,TGTGCCAGCAGGGGAGCCTCCTACAATGAGCAGTTCTTC
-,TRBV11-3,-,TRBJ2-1,CASSLQSGHEQFF,TGTGCCAGCAGCTTGCAATCGGGGCATGAGCAGTTCTTC
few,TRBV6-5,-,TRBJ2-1,CASNAAASSYNEQFF,TGTGCCAGCAACGCGGCTGCGTCCTCCTACAATGAGCAGTTCTTC
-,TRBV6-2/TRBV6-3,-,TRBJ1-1,CATSDGTEAFF,TGTGCCACCTCCGATGGCACTGAAGCTTTCTTT
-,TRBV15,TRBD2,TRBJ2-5,CATSRGTSGPETQYF,TGTGCCACCAGCAGAGGGACTAGCGGCCCAGAGACCCAGTACTTC
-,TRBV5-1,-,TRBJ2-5,CASSLEWGRAQYF,TGCGCCAGCAGCTTGGAGTGGGGCAGGGCCCAGTACTTC
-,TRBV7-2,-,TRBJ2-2,CASSLTANTGELFF,TGTGCCAGCAGCTTAACAGCGAACACCGGGGAGCTGTTTTTT
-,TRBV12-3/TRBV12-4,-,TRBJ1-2,CASKRTDPNYGYTF,TGTGCCAGCAAAAGGACAGATCCTAACTATGGCTACACCTTC
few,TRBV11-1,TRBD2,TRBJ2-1,CASSSGLESYNEQFF,TGTGCCAGCAGCTCCGGACTAGAATCTTACAATGAGCAGTTCTTC
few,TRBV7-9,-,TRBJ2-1,CASSLAGSSYNEQFF,TGTGCCAGCAGCTTAGCGGGGAGCTCCTACAATGAGCAGTTCTTC
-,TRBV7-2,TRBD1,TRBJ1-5,CASSLRDSGQPQHF,TGTGCCAGCAGCCTACGGGACAGCGGGCAGCCCCAGCATTTT
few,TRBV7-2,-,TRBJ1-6,CASSPETGGSSPLHF,TGTGCCAGCAGCCCCGAAACGGGAGGTAGTTCACCCCTCCACTTT
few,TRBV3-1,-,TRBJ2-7,CASSLAGARGDEQYF,TGTGCCAGCAGCCTCGCCGGAGCCCGGGGTGACGAGCAGTACTTC
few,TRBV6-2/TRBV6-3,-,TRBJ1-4,CASAEGETTNEKLFF,TGTGCCAGCGCCGAAGGAGAAACGACTAATGAAAAACTGTTTTTT
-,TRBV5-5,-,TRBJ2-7,CASSLVQGTYEQYF,TGTGCCAGCAGCTTGGTCCAGGGCACCTACGAGCAGTACTTC
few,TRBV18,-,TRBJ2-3,CASSPVSGSSTDTQYF,TGTGCCAGCTCACCTGTCAGCGGATCTAGCACAGATACGCAGTATTTT
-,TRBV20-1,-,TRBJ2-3,CSAKRAGGEADTQYF,TGCAGTGCCAAAAGGGCCGGGGGCGAGGCAGATACGCAGTATTTT
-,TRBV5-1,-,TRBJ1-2,CASSLAPRANYGYTF,TGCGCCAGCAGCTTGGCCCCCAGGGCTAACTATGGCTACACCTTC
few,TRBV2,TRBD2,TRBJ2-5,CASSDRGRAYETQYF,TGTGCCAGCAGTGACCGCGGGAGGGCCTATGAGACCCAGTACTTC
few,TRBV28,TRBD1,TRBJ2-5,CASSPRQGRGETQYF,TGTGCCAGCAGTCCCCGACAGGGTAGGGGAGAGACCCAGTACTTC
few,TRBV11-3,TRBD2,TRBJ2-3,CASSRDSSGSDTQYF,TGTGCCAGCAGCAGGGACTCTAGCGGCTCAGATACGCAGTATTTT
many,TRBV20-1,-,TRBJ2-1,CSARDPHEQFF,TGCAGTGCTAGAGACCCGCATGAGCAGTTCTTC
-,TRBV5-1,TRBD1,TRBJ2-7,CASKTLSTGSYEQYF,TGCGCCAGCAAAACCCTCTCGACAGGGTCCTACGAGCAGTACTTC
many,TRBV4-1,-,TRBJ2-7,CASSLGQGTNYEQYF,TGCGCCAGCAGCCTCGGCCAGGGGACAAACTACGAGCAGTACTTC
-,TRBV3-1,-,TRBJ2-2,CASSLGIHTGELFF,TGTGCCAGCAGCCTCGGGATCCACACCGGGGAGCTGTTTTTT
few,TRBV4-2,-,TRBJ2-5,CASSPTGGGLQETQYF,TGTGCCAGCAGCCCGACTGGGGGCGGCTTACAAGAGACCCAGTACTTC
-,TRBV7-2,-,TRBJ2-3,CASSLVARRGNSRDTQYF,TGTGCCAGCAGCTTAGTCGCGCGGCGGGGTAACAGCCGAGATACGCAGTATTTT
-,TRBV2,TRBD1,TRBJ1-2,CASSRDRGQGGYTF,TGTGCCAGCAGTCGGGACAGGGGCCAGGGTGGCTACACCTTC
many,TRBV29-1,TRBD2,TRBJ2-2,CSVAWTSGSKDRELFF,TGCAGCGTTGCCTGGACTAGCGGGAGTAAAGATCGGGAGCTGTTTTTT
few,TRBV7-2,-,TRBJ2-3,CAEGQGTDTQYF,TGTGCCGAGGGCCAAGGCACAGATACGCAGTATTTT
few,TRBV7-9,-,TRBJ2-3,CASSPRRGTDTQYF,TGTGCCAGCAGCCCCCGGAGGGGCACAGATACGCAGTATTTT
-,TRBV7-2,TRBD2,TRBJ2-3,CASSLIVLDIMLLAGGVADTQYF,TGTGCCAGCAGCTTAATAGTTCTGGACATCATGTTACTAGCGGGAGGGGTGGCAGATACGCAGTATTTT
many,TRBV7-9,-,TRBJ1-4,CATPWETGPTEKLFF,TGTGCCACCCCCTGGGAAACAGGGCCCACAGAAAAACTGTTTTTT
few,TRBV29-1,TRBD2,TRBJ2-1,CSAKTSGYNEQFF,TGCAGCGCAAAGACTAGCGGATACAATGAGCAGTTCTTC
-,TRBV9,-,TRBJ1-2,CASSVGVSGSGDGYTF,TGTGCCAGCAGCGTAGGGGTTTCCGGGTCGGGAGACGGCTACACCTTC
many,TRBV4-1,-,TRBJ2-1,CASSQAQGVGLGEQFF,TGCGCCAGCAGCCAAGCACAGGGAGTTGGGCTTGGTGAGCAGTTCTTC
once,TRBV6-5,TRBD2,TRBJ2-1,CASSTPRTSGSGNEQFF,TGTGCCAGCAGTACGCCTCGGACTAGCGGGAGCGGCAATGAGCAGTTCTTC
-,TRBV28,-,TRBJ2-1,CASSLGNNEQFF,TGTGCCAGCAGTTTGGGGAACAATGAGCAGTTCTTC
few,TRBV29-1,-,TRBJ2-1,CSVDEGAPREQFF,TGCAGCGTTGATGAGGGAGCGCCCCGTGAGCAGTTCTTC
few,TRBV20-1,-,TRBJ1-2,CSASLPDIYGYTF,TGCAGTGCTAGCCTGCCAGACATCTATGGCTACACCTTC
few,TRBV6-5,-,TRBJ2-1,CASSLGDGGPYNEQFF,TGTGCCAGCAGTTTGGGAGATGGAGGTCCCTACAATGAGCAGTTCTTC
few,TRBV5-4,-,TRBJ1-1,CASSWAADRTEAFF,TGTGCCAGCAGCTGGGCGGCGGATAGGACTGAAGCTTTCTTT
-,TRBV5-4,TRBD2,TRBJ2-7,CASSPGLAGSYEQYF,TGTGCCAGCAGCCCGGGACTAGCGGGATCCTACGAGCAGTACTTC
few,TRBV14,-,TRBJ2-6,CASSEAGVLTF,TGTGCCAGCAGCGAAGCAGGGGTCCTGACTTTC